Given below is one T cell receptor (beta chain) in context. What it recognizes is unknown. The data are from a study of T-cell memory formation after mild COVID-19. Study outcomes and limitations: Within pre-infection memory, some responding clones were found, suggesting cross-reactive memory joined. Day 15 to 85 contracting clones showed balanced CD4/CD8; later expanders leaned CD4+.

Trimming removed 3 bases from V and 2 bases from J, with 15 bases in between. The CDR3 consists of 15 residues. Germline V CDR1 and CDR2: SGHKS, YYEKEE (reference sequence). TCRdb ran MiXCR on the 5' RACE reads and lists one entry per CDR3 protein. In the table there are 450,000 or so distinct CDR3 sequences, about 23% of which are singletons. The chain links TRBV5-5 to TRBJ2-7, with D tentatively TRBD1 or TRBD2 (5 bases each). Sequencing was carried out using PBMCs or a T cell subset sorted from them (not recorded which). The clonotype was recovered from an adult woman who had mild COVID-19 (a few samples of this study predate the infection). Cell type and time point are not known. In DNA form, the CDR3 reads TGTGCCAGCAGCTCCTCCTCGGGGCCAGCCTACGAGCAGTACTTC. Amino acid sequence: CASSSSSGPAYEQYF.